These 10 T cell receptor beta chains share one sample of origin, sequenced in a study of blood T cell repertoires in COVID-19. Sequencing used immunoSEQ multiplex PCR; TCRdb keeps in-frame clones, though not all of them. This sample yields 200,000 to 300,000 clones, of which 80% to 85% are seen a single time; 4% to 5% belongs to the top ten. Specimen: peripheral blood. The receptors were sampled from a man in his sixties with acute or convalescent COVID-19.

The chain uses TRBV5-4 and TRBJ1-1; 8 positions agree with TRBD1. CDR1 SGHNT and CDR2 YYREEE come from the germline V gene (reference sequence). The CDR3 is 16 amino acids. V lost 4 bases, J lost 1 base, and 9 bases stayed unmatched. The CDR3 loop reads CASSPAQGAGNTEAFF. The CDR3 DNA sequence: TGTGCCAGCAGCCCCGCCCAGGGGGCCGGGAACACTGAAGCTTTCTTT.

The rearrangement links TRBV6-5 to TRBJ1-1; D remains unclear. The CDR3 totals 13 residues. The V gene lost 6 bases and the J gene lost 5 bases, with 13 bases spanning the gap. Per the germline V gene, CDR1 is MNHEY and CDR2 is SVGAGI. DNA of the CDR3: TGTGCCAGCAGGTGGGAGGTAGATACTGAAGCTTTCTTT. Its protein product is CASRWEVDTEAFF.

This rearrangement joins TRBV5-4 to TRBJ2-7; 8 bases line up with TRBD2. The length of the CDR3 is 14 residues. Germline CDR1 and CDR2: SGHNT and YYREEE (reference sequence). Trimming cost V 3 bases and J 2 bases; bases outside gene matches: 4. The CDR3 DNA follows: TGTGCCAGCAGCTCAACTAGCGGAGCCTACGAGCAGTACTTC. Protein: CASSSTSGAYEQYF.

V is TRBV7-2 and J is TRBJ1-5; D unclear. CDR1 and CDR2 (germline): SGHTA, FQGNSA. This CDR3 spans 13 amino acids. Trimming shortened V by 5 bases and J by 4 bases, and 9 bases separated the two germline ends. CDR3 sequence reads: CASSLGENQPQHF. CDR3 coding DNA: TGTGCCAGCAGCCTCGGAGAGAATCAGCCCCAGCATTTT.

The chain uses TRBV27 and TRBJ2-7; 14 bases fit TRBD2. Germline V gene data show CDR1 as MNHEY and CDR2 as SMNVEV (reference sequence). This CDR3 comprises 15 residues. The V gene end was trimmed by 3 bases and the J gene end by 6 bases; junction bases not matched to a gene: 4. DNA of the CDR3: TGTGCCAGCAGTTTTGGACTAGCGGGAGGCTCCGAGCAGTACTTC. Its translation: CASSFGLAGGSEQYF.

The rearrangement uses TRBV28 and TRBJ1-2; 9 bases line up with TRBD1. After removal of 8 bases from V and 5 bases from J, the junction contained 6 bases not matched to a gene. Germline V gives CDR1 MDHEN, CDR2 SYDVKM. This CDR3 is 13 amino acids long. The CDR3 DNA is TGTGCCAGCGCTACAGGGGGCTGGTATGGCTACACCTTC. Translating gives CASATGGWYGYTF.

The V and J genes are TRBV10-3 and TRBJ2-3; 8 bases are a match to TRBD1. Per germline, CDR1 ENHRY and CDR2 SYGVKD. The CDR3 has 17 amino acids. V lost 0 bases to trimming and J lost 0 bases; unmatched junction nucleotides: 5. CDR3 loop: CAISESTGQGSTDTQYF. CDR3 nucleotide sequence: TGTGCCATCAGTGAGTCGACCGGACAGGGAAGCACAGATACGCAGTATTTT.

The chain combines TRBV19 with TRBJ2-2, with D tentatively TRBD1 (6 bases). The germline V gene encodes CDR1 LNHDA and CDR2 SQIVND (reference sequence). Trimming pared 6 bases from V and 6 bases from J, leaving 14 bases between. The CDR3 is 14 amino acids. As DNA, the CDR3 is TGTGCCAGTAGGGGGCAGGGGTTGTCCGGGGAGCTGTTTTTT. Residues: CASRGQGLSGELFF.

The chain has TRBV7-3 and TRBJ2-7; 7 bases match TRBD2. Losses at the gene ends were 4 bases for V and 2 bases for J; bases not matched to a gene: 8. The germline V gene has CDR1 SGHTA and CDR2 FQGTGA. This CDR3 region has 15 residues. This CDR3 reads CASSSGGSGTYEQYF. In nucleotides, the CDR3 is TGTGCCAGCAGCTCCGGGGGGAGCGGAACCTACGAGCAGTACTTC. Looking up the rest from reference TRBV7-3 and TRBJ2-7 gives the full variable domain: GAGVSQTPSNKVTEKGKYVELRCDPISGHTALYWYRQSLGQGPEFLIYFQGTGAADDSGLPNDRFFAVRPEGSVSTLKIQRTERGDSAVYLCASSSGGSGTYEQYFGPGTRLTVT.

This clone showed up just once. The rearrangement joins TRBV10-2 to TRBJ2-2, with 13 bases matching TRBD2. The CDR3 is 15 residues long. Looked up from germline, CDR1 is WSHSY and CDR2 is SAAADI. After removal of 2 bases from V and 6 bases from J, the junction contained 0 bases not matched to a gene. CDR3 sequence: CASSETSGGAGELFF. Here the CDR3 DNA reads TGCGCCAGCAGTGAGACTAGCGGGGGGGCCGGGGAGCTGTTTTTT.